This TCR beta chain derives from a study of blood T cell repertoires in COVID-19. Profiling relied on immunoSEQ multiplex PCR, and the TCRdb table lists in-frame clones only, not all of them. The sample shows fewer than 250,000 clones, about 80% of them seen only once. V was cut by 6 bases and J by 2 bases, with 9 bases left in between. This CDR3 has 13 residues. The chain employs TRBV12-3 or TRBV12-4 and TRBJ2-3, with D maybe TRBD1 (6 bases). This sequence was found in a woman in her thirties or forties who had been exposed to COVID-19. The material sequenced was PBMCs or T cells enriched from blood (not recorded which). The CDR3 region is CASSQGITDTQYF. CDR3 in DNA: TGTGCCAGCAGCCAGGGGATCACAGATACGCAGTATTTT.